The entry below describes one TCR beta chain. Its antigen is as yet unknown. TCRdb passed the 5' RACE reads through MiXCR, listing each CDR3 protein once. The sample carries 220,000 or so distinct CDR3 sequences, around 19% recorded once. After removal of 5 bases from V and 0 bases from J, the junction contained 5 bases not matched to a gene. The CDR3 length is 16 residues. Germline V gives CDR1 SEHNR, CDR2 FQNEAQ (reference sequence). This entry is derived from a study of CD8 T cells in ankylosing spondylitis. Regarding the study as a whole: Characteristic of ankylosing spondylitis blood, it appeared, was a TCR beta motif comprising about eight highly homologous variants.

The TCR was taken from a male donor with ankylosing spondylitis. Sequenced material: blood, either unsorted or a sorted T cell fraction (not recorded which). The V and J genes are TRBV7-9 and TRBJ2-5, with 11 bases fitting TRBD2. This CDR3 reads CASSKTSGAYQETQYF. CDR3 DNA sequence: TGTGCCAGCAGCAAGACTAGCGGGGCGTACCAAGAGACCCAGTACTTC.